These 15 T cell receptor beta chains share one sample of origin, sequenced in a study of blood T cell repertoires in COVID-19 (dated by TCRdb to 2019 to 2021). Library construction relied on the immunoSEQ multiplex PCR assay. Sourced from immuneACCESS, this table was stored by TCRdb with only in-frame sequences that have V and J called. A share of the clones is absent; for the studies checked, an unresolved V gene accounts for under half, and the remainder has no known explanation. Within this sample are about 300,000 clones, with 80% to 90% of them counted one time only. The ten most abundant clones make up under 11% of the sample. Source material: PBMCs or T cells enriched from blood (not recorded which). The receptors shown here come from a woman in her late teens or twenties who had recovered from COVID-19.

The CDR3 DNA follows: TGTGCCAGCAGCGGTAGACAGGGGAGAGGGTCACCCCTCCACTTT. It yields the protein CASSGRQGRGSPLHF. This rearrangement joins TRBV9 to TRBJ1-6, with 8 bases lining up with TRBD1. CDR1 and CDR2 from the germline V gene are SGDLS and YYNGEE. Trimming removed 3 bases from V and 10 bases from J; junction bases left unmatched: 9. This CDR3 has 15 amino acids.

This chain links TRBV28 with TRBJ1-5; no firm D call. V was shortened by 4 bases and J by 0 bases, with 16 bases between the two germline ends. The CDR3 extends over 17 amino acids. Germline V CDR1 and CDR2: MDHEN, SYDVKM. CDR3 protein: CASSSRGRVFSNQPQHF. In DNA form, the CDR3 reads TGTGCCAGCAGTTCTCGGGGAAGGGTGTTTAGCAATCAGCCCCAGCATTTT.

CDR3 in amino acids: CASSSGVPDTEAFF. Here the CDR3 DNA reads TGCGCCAGCAGTTCGGGTGTTCCGGACACTGAAGCTTTCTTT. The J gene is TRBJ1-1, the V gene TRBV10-1; D gene unclear. Trimming cost V 5 bases and J 3 bases, with 13 bases left between them. There are 14 residues in the CDR3. The V gene's germline CDR1 is WNHNN and CDR2 SYGVQD (reference sequence).

This chain connects TRBV11-2 to TRBJ2-1, with 12 nucleotides matching TRBD2. From germline, CDR1 is SGHAT and CDR2 FQNNGV. Trimming cost V 4 bases and J 4 bases; bases outside gene matches: 5. The CDR3 has 16 residues. DNA of the CDR3: TGTGCCAGCAGCTACACTAGCGGGGGGCTTTACAATGAGCAGTTCTTC. Protein product: CASSYTSGGLYNEQFF.

The chain has TRBV25-1 and TRBJ2-7; D remains ambiguous. V lost 5 bases to trimming and J lost 3 bases, with 8 bases between them. The germline V gene encodes CDR1 MGHDK and CDR2 SYGVNS. The CDR3 covers 12 residues. The DNA for the CDR3 is TGTGCCAGCAGTCAAAACAGCTACGAGCAGTACTTC. Its protein is CASSQNSYEQYF.

The chain joins TRBV28 to TRBJ1-5; D is uncertain. The CDR3 is made up of 13 amino acids. Germline CDR1 reads MDHEN; CDR2 reads SYDVKM. V lost 7 bases to trimming and J lost 0 bases, with 7 bases between them. The chain's CDR3 is CASTGYSNQPQHF. The DNA for the CDR3 is TGTGCCAGCACCGGGTATAGCAATCAGCCCCAGCATTTT.

The chain joins TRBV9 to TRBJ1-1; 10 nucleotides align to TRBD1. This CDR3 comprises 16 residues. CDR1 is SGDLS and CDR2 is YYNGEE in the germline V gene. Trimming at V came to 3 bases and at J to 4 bases, leaving 9 bases not matched to a gene. The CDR3 DNA follows: TGTGCCAGCAGCGCCTCAGACAGGGGGCTTAGCACTGAAGCTTTCTTT. Its protein product is CASSASDRGLSTEAFF.

DNA for the CDR3: TGTGCCATCAGTGAGGGGGACAGGGCTTCACCCCTCCACTTT. Its translation: CAISEGDRASPLHF. V gene TRBV10-3 combines with J gene TRBJ1-6; the match to TRBD1 covers 9 bases. The length of the CDR3 is 14 residues. Germline V gene lookup returns CDR1 ENHRY and CDR2 SYGVKD. V lost 2 bases, J lost 9 bases, and 2 bases stayed unmatched.

The chain joins TRBV30 to TRBJ1-6, with TRBD1 matching over 7 bases. Germline values: CDR1 GTSNPN, CDR2 SVGIG (reference sequence). The ends lost 4 bases at V and 8 bases at J; junction bases unmatched: 5. This CDR3 has 13 residues. CDR3 amino acids: CAWNEQGYSPLHF. Written as DNA, the CDR3 is TGTGCCTGGAACGAACAGGGGTATTCACCCCTCCACTTT.

The J gene is TRBJ1-2, the V gene TRBV28, with D possibly matching TRBD1 (5 bases). V was cut by 6 bases and J by 1 base, with 9 bases left in between. Germline V lookup: CDR1 MDHEN, CDR2 SYDVKM. The CDR3 runs 13 residues. The CDR3 here is CASRPGGNYGYTF. The CDR3 nucleotides read TGTGCCAGCAGGCCCGGGGGTAACTATGGCTACACCTTC.

The CDR3 loop is CASSLDQVGAYGYTF. CDR3 DNA sequence: TGTGCCAGCAGCTTAGACCAAGTAGGGGCCTATGGCTACACCTTC. This chain connects TRBV11-2 to TRBJ1-2, with a tentative D call TRBD1 (5 bases). CDR1 is SGHAT and CDR2 is FQNNGV in the germline V gene. Trimming left V 0 bases short and J 4 bases short, with 12 bases between. The CDR3 length is 15 residues.

The V gene is TRBV19, the J gene TRBJ1-4; D unclear. The CDR3 covers 17 residues. The V end lost 7 bases, the J end lost 0 bases, and 18 bases lay between the germline ends. Germline assignment: CDR1 LNHDA and CDR2 SQIVND (reference sequence). The CDR3 protein is CASKVGYSGATNEKLFF. CDR3 DNA sequence: TGTGCCAGTAAAGTGGGGTACAGCGGGGCAACTAATGAAAAACTGTTTTTT.

The J gene is TRBJ1-2, the V gene TRBV18; D might be TRBD1 (5 bases). The V and J ends lost 3 bases and 8 bases respectively, with 22 bases between them. This CDR3 spans 16 amino acids. CDR1 KGHSH and CDR2 LQKENI come from the germline V gene. The CDR3 sequence: CASSPRPPGQPVGYTF. CDR3 DNA sequence: TGTGCCAGCTCACCCAGACCCCCAGGGCAGCCGGTAGGCTACACCTTC.

The V call is TRBV18, the J call TRBJ2-5; D gene ambiguous. V was cut by 0 bases and J by 2 bases, with 7 bases left in between. In germline, CDR1 is KGHSH, CDR2 LQKENI. The CDR3 contains 14 residues. CDR3 DNA: TGTGCCAGCTCACCACCCGCAGAACAAGAGACCCAGTACTTC. Its translation is CASSPPAEQETQYF.

The count of this clone is one. Other nucleotide sequences in the sample specify the same CDR3. The chain combines TRBV3-1 (or the pseudogene TRBV3-2) with TRBJ1-1; D possibly corresponds to TRBD1 (5 bases). Deletions cut 1 base from V and 5 bases from J, with 11 bases between. The CDR3 runs to 14 residues. Germline V gene sequence: CDR1 LGHDT, CDR2 YNNKEL (reference sequence). CDR3 in DNA: TGTGCCAGCAGCCAAGGGAGGGGTGGGACTGAAGCTTTCTTT. It translates to CASSQGRGGTEAFF.